The TCR beta chain described here comes from a study of graft-versus-host responses after intestinal transplantation. Across the study: Multivisceral, liver-intestinal, or isolated intestinal transplants were received by the recipients. All recipients got anti-thymocyte globulin induction, then tacrolimus and steroids for approximately three years. Findings and limits, study-wide: Peak levels of circulating GvH clones tracked with early post-transplant HvG declines. Allografts of one patient group, those with graft-donor T cell macrochimerism, had high graft-versus-host to host-versus-graft clonal ratios.

In regard to this clone: Its antigen is unidentified.

Trimming took off 6 bases at V and 0 bases at J, with 12 bases between the two ends. Germline lookup yields CDR1 MGHRA and CDR2 YSYEKL. The CDR3 runs 15 residues. Data came from immunoSEQ multiplex PCR; TCRdb stores just in-frame clones and leaves some out. The repertoire has under 100,000 clones, just under 95% of them found once; the top ten carry approximately 1%. This sequence was found in a human donor who was the organ donor for an intestinal transplant. The sequencing used unstimulated CD8+ T cells sorted from spleen or lymph node cells, collected before transplant. The V call is TRBV4-1, the J call TRBJ1-3; D is undetermined. In DNA form, the CDR3 reads TGCGCCAGCAGTCAGGTTCAGAGCTCTGGAAACACCATATATTTT. Amino acid sequence: CASSQVQSSGNTIYF.